The TCR beta chain under discussion was sequenced for a study of T cells after yellow fever vaccination. The sample holds many counts of this clonotype. Germline V gene data show CDR1 as KGHDR and CDR2 as SFDVKD. This CDR3 has 12 amino acids. V was shortened by 5 bases and J by 7 bases, with 10 bases between the two germline ends. Each CDR3 protein is one row after TCRdb ran MiXCR on the 5' RACE reads. The sample shows around 50,000 distinct CDR3 sequences, around 7% of them seen only once. J is TRBJ2-5 and V is TRBV24-1; possible D gene TRBD1, 6 bases. This TCR derives from a man between 18 and 35 years old who received the YFV17D yellow fever vaccine. This specimen consisted of CD8+ T cells sorted from PBMCs, obtained approximately 15 days after the first yellow fever vaccination. The CDR3 loop reads CATSGQDGTQYF. CDR3 nucleotide sequence: TGTGCCACCAGTGGACAGGATGGGACCCAGTACTTC.